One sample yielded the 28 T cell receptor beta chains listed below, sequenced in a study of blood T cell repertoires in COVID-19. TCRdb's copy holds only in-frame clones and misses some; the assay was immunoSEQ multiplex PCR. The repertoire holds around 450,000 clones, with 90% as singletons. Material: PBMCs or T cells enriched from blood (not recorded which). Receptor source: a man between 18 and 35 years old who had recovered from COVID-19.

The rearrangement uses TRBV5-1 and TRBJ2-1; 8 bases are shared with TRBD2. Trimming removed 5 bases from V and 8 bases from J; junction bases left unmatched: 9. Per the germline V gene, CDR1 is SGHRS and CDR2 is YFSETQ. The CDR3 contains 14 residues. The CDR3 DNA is TGCGCCAGCAGGTCGGGAGGGCCTTTCGATGAGCAGTTCTTC. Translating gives CASRSGGPFDEQFF.

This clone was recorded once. The CDR3, as DNA: TGTGCCAGCAGCCGTAGCGGGGGGGGTCAGAATGAGCAGTTCTTC. Translation gives CASSRSGGGQNEQFF. The rearrangement joins TRBV11-2 to TRBJ2-1, with 11 bases matching TRBD2. The CDR3 consists of 15 residues. V lost 5 bases to trimming and J lost 7 bases; unmatched junction nucleotides: 7. Germline V gene lookup returns CDR1 SGHAT and CDR2 FQNNGV.

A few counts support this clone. The CDR3 is CASSNIYGYTF. CDR3 sequence (DNA): TGTGCCAGCAGCAACATATATGGCTACACCTTC. The J gene is TRBJ1-2, the V gene TRBV7-9, with D unclear. The germline V and J ends were trimmed by 5 bases and 5 bases, with 6 bases remaining between them. Germline V gene sequence: CDR1 SEHNR, CDR2 FQNEAQ (reference sequence). The CDR3 is 11 residues long.

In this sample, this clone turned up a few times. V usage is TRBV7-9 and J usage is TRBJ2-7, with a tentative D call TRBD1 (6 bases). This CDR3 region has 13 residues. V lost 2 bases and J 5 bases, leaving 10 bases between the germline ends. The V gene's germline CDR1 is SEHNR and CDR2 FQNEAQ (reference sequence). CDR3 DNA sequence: TGTGCCAGCAGCTTATATGGGGGCGACGAGCAGTACTTC. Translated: CASSLYGGDEQYF.

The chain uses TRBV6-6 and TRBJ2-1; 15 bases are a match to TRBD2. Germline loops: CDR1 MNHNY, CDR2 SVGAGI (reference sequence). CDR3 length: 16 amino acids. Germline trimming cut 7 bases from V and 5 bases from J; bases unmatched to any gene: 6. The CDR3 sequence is CASNGLAGGRNNEQFF. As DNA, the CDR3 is TGTGCCAGCAACGGACTAGCGGGGGGGCGGAACAATGAGCAGTTCTTC.

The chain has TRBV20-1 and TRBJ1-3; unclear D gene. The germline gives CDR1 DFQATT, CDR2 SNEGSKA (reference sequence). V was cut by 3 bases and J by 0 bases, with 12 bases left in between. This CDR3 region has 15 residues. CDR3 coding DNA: TGCAGTGCTAGTCACAGAGCCAGCTCTGGAAACACCATATATTTT. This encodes CSASHRASSGNTIYF.

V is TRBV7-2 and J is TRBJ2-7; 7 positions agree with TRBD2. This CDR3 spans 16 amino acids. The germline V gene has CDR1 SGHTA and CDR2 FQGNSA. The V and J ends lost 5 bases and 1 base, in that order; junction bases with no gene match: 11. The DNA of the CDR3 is TGTGCCAGCAGCCCCTTCGTGGGAGGGCCTTCCTACGAGCAGTACTTC. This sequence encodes CASSPFVGGPSYEQYF.

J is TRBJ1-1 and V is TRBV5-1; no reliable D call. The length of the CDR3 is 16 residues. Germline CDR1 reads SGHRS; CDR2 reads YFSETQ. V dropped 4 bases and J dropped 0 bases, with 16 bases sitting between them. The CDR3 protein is CASSRKRGAVNTEAFF. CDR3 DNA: TGCGCCAGCAGCCGGAAAAGAGGAGCTGTGAACACTGAAGCTTTCTTT.

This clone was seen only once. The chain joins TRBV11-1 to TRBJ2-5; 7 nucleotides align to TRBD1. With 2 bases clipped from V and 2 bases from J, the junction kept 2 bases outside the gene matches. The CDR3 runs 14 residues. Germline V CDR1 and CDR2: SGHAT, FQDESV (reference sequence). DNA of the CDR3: TGTGCCAGCAGCTTACGGGACAGACAAGAGACCCAGTACTTC. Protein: CASSLRDRQETQYF.

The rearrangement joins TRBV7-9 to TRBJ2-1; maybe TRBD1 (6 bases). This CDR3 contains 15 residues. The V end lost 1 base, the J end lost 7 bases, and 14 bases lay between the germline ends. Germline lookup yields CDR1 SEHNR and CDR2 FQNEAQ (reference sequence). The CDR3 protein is CASSLVDRLLNEQFF. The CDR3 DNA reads TGTGCCAGCAGCTTAGTGGACAGACTCCTGAATGAGCAGTTCTTC.

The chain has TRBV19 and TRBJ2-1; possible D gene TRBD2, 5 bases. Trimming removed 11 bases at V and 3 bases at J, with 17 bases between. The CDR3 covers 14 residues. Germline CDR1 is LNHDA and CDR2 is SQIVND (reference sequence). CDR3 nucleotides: TGTGCCGTTTCTCGGGGTGGGAGCTACAATGAGCAGTTCTTC. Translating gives CAVSRGGSYNEQFF.

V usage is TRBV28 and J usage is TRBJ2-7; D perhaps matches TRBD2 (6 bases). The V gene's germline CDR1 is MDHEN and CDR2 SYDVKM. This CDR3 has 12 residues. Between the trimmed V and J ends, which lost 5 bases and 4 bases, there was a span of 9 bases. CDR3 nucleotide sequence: TGTGCCAGCAGTATGGAGGGGTACGAGCAGTACTTC. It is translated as CASSMEGYEQYF. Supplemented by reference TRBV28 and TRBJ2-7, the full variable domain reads DVKVTQSSRYLVKRTGEKVFLECVQDMDHENMFWYRQDPGLGLRLIYFSYDVKMKEKGDIPEGYSVSREKKERFSLILESASTNQTSMYLCASSMEGYEQYFGPGTRLTVT.

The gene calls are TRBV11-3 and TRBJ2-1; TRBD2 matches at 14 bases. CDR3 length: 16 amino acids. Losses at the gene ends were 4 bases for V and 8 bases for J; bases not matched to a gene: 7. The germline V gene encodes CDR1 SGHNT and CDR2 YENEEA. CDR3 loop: CASSSRGGLAGDEQFF. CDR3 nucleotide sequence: TGTGCCAGCAGCTCGCGCGGGGGACTAGCGGGAGATGAGCAGTTCTTC. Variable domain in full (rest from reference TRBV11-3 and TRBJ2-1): EAGVVQSPRYKIIEKKQPVAFWCNPISGHNTLYWYLQNLGQGPELLIRYENEEAVDDSQLPKDRFSAERLKGVDSTLKIQPAELGDSAVYLCASSSRGGLAGDEQFFGPGTRLTVL.

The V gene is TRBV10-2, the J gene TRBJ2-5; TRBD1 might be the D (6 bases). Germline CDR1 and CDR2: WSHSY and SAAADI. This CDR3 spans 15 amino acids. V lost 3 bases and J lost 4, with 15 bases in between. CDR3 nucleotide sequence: TGCGCCAGCAGTGAAGTGGACAGCGCTCGAGAGACCCAGTACTTC. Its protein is CASSEVDSARETQYF.

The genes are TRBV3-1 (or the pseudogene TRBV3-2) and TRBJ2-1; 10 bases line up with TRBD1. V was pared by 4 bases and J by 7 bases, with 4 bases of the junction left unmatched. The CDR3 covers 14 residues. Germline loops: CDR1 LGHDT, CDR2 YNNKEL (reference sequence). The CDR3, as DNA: TGTGCCAGCAGCCCAACGGGACAGGGGAATGAGCAGTTCTTC. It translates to CASSPTGQGNEQFF.

The CDR3 DNA is TGTGCCAGCAGCTTAGACGGTGGGAGGAACACCGGGGAGCTGTTTTTT. Protein product: CASSLDGGRNTGELFF. The rearrangement uses TRBV7-6 and TRBJ2-2, with a tentative D call TRBD2 (5 bases). The V end was cut by 1 base, the J end by 1 base, with 10 bases between. CDR1 and CDR2 from the germline V gene are SGHVS and FNYEAQ. The CDR3 loop spans 16 amino acids.

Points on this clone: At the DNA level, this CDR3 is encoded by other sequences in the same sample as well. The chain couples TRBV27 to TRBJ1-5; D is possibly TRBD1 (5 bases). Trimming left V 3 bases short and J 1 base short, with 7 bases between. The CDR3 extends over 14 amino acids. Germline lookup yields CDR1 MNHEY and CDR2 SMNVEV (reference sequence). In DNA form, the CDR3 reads TGTGCCAGCAGTTTGGCAGGGAGCAATCAGCCCCAGCATTTT. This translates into CASSLAGSNQPQHF.

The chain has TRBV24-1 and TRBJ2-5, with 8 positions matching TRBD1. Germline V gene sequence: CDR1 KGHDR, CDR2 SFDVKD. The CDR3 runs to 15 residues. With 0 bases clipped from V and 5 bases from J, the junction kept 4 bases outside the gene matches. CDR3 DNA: TGTGCCACCAGTGATTTGGGACAGGGAGATGAGACCCAGTACTTC. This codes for CATSDLGQGDETQYF.

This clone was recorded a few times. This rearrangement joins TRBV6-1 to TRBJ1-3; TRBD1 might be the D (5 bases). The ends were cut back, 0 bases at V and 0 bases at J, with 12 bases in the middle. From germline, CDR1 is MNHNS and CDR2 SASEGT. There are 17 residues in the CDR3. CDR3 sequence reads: CASSEAVQAYSGNTIYF. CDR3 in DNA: TGTGCCAGCAGTGAAGCTGTACAGGCATACTCTGGAAACACCATATATTTT.

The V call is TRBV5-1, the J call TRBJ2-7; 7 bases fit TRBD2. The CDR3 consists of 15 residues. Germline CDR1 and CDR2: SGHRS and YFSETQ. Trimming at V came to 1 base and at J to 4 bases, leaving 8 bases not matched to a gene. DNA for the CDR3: TGCGCCAGCAGCTTGTTGGCGGGAGATTCTTACGAGCAGTACTTC. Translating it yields CASSLLAGDSYEQYF. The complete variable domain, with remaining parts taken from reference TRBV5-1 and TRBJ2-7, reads KAGVTQTPRYLIKTRGQQVTLSCSPISGHRSVSWYQQTPGQGLQFLFEYFSETQRNKGNFPGRFSGRQFSNSRSEMNVSTLELGDSALYLCASSLLAGDSYEQYFGPGTRLTVT.

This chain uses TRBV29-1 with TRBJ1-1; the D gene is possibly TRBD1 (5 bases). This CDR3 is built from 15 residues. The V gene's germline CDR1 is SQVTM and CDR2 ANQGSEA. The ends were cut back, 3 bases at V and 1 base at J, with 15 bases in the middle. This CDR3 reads CSVDGTRGSNTEAFF. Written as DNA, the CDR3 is TGCAGCGTTGACGGAACCCGGGGGTCGAACACTGAAGCTTTCTTT. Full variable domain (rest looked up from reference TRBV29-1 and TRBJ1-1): SAVISQKPSRDICQRGTSLTIQCQVDSQVTMMFWYRQQPGQSLTLIATANQGSEATYESGFVIDKFPISRPNLTFSTLTVSNMSPEDSSIYLCSVDGTRGSNTEAFFGQGTRLTVV.

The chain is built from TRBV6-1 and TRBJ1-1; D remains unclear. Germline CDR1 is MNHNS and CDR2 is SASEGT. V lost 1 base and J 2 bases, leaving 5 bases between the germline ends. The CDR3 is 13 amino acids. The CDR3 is CASSEGLNTEAFF. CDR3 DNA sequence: TGTGCCAGCAGTGAAGGGCTTAACACTGAAGCTTTCTTT.

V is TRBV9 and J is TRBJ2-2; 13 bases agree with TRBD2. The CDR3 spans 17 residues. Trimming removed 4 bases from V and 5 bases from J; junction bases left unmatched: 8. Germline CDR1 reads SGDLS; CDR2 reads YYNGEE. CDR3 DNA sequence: TGTGCCAGCAGCCCTGGACTAGCGGGAGTTCAGACCGGGGAGCTGTTTTTT. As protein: CASSPGLAGVQTGELFF.

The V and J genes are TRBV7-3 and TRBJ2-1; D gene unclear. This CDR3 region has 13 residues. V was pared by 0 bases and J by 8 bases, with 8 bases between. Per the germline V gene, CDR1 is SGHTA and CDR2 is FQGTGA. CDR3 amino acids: CASSLTRRDEQFF. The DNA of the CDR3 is TGTGCCAGCAGCTTAACGCGGAGAGATGAGCAGTTCTTC.

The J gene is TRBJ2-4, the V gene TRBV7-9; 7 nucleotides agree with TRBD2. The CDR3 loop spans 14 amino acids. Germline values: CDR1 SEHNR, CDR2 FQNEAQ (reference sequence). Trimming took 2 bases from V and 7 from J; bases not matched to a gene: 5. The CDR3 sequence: CASSLNGGMNIQYF. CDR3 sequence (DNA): TGTGCCAGCAGCTTAAACGGGGGGATGAACATTCAGTACTTC. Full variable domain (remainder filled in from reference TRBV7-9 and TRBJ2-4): DTGVSQNPRHKITKRGQNVTFRCDPISEHNRLYWYRQTLGQGPEFLTYFQNEAQLEKSRLLSDRFSAERPKGSFSTLEIQRTEQGDSAMYLCASSLNGGMNIQYFGAGTRLSVL.

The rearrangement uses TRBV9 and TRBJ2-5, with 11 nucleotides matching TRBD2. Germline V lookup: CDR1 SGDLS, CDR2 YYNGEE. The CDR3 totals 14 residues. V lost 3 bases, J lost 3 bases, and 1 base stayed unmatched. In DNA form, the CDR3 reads TGTGCCAGCAGCGATAGCGGGAGGGAAGAGACCCAGTACTTC. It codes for CASSDSGREETQYF.

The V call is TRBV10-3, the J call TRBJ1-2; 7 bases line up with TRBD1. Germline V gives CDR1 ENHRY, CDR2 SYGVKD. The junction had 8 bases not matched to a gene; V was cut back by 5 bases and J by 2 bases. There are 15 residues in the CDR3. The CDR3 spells CAISPGTDSNYGYTF. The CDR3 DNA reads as TGTGCCATCAGTCCTGGGACAGATTCAAACTATGGCTACACCTTC.

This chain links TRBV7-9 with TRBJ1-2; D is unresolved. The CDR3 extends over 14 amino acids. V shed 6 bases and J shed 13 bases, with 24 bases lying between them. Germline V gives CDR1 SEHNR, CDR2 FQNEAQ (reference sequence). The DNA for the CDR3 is TGTGCCAGCAGTCCGACATCCCCTCAAGCTTCGACCACCTTC. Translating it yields CASSPTSPQASTTF.